Listed below are T cell receptor beta chains from one sample, sequenced in a study of blood T cell repertoires in COVID-19. Assay: immunoSEQ multiplex PCR; the TCRdb copy retains only in-frame clones and omits some. In the table there are hundreds of thousands of clones, about nine tenths of which are singletons. The sequenced sample consisted of peripheral blood. The origin of the receptors is a man over 45 with COVID-19, enrolled during active disease. CDR3s include the opening cysteine and the closing phenylalanine or tryptophan.

>TRBJ2-1|TRBV3-1/TRBV3-2
CASSQGYHNEQFF
>TRBJ2-7|TRBV11-2
CASSLGDSYEQYF
>TRBJ1-6|TRBV5-6
CASSRAMGQGSLSPLHF
>TRBJ2-3|TRBV7-6
CASSRRLAGDLDTQYF
>TRBJ2-1|TRBV30
CAWSVRTSGYNEQFF
>TRBJ2-7|TRBV5-1
CASSLSGSSYEQYF
>TRBJ1-4|TRBV10-3
CAISEQGQVGEKLFF
>TRBJ1-2|TRBV30
CAWRETNYGYTF
>TRBJ1-2|TRBV24-1
CATSDSQGTGVNGYTF
>TRBJ2-7|TRBV7-2
CASTQWGSPYEQYF
>TRBJ2-3|TRBV28
CAIGAGVTDTQYF
>TRBJ2-3|TRBV7-3
CASSGTGGADTQYF
>TRBJ2-7|TRBV9
CASSVSGGDYEQYF
>TRBJ2-3|TRBV19
CASSIEGLAGTDTQYF
>TRBJ1-3|TRBV5-1
CASTPTGFSGNTIYF
>TRBJ2-5|TRBV4-3
CASSQGLALGGETQYF
>TRBJ1-1|TRBV15
CATSRDMAVENTEAFF
>TRBJ2-7|TRBV6-5
CASSYGRDGYEQYF
>TRBJ2-2|TRBV30
CAWSEQTTGELFF
>TRBJ2-2|TRBV9
CASSVAGMNTGELFF
>TRBJ1-5|TRBV6-6
CASSYGGESNQPQHF
>TRBJ2-2|TRBV12-3/TRBV12-4
CASSSIRGGELFF